The present T cell receptor beta chain was sequenced within a study of sequential checkpoint blockade in melanoma. The assay was immunoSEQ multiplex PCR, and TCRdb's table has in-frame clones only and misses some. The sample lists more than 35,000 clones; about 88% were seen once. V was clipped by 2 bases and J by 0 bases; unmatched bases: 14. The CDR3 totals 20 residues. Germline values: CDR1 SGDLS, CDR2 YYNGEE. This clone was seen a single time. The treatment denotes: randomized to nivolumab then ipilimumab (arm A) or the reverse (arm B). This receptor was taken from a human donor with melanoma. This chain uses TRBV9 with TRBJ2-3, with 11 bases fitting TRBD2. Material: CD8+ T cells sorted from blood (inferred from file names), obtained from a patient given nivolumab and ipilimumab in sequence. The DNA of the CDR3 is TGTGCCAGCAGCGTTCCCCGACTAGCGGGAACAAGTGCTAGCACAGATACGCAGTATTTT. This sequence encodes CASSVPRLAGTSASTDTQYF.